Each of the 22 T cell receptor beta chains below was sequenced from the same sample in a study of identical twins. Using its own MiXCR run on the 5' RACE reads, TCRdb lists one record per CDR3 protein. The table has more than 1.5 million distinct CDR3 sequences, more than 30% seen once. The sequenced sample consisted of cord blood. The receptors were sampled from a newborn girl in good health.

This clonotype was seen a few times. The CDR3 region is CSARTSGGPPYEQYF. In nucleotides, the CDR3 is TGCAGTGCTAGGACTAGCGGGGGGCCTCCGTACGAGCAGTACTTC. The rearrangement joins TRBV20-1 to TRBJ2-7, with 13 bases identical to TRBD2. The germline V gene encodes CDR1 DFQATT and CDR2 SNEGSKA (reference sequence). With 3 bases clipped from V and 4 bases from J, the junction kept 6 bases outside the gene matches. This CDR3 has 15 amino acids.

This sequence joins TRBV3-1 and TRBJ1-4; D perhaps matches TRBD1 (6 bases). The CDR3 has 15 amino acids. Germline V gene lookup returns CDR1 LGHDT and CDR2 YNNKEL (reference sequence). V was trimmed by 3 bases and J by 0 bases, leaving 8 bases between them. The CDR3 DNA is TGTGCCAGCAGCCATGGGACAACAACTAATGAAAAACTGTTTTTT. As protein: CASSHGTTTNEKLFF.

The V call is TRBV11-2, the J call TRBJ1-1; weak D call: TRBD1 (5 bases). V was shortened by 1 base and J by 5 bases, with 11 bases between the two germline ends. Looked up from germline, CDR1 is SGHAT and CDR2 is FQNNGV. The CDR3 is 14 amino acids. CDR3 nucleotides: TGTGCCAGCAGCTTAGGGGACGGCCGAACTGAAGCTTTCTTT. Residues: CASSLGDGRTEAFF.

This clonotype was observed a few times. As DNA, the CDR3 is TGCAGCTCTGACTCCAGCTCCTACAATGAGCAGTACTTC. This encodes CSSDSSSYNEQYF. The rearrangement joins TRBV29-1 to TRBJ2-1; D is unclear. The J call may be mistaken, given a closer DNA end match to TRBJ2-7. The V gene's germline CDR1 is SQVTM and CDR2 ANQGSEA. The CDR3 runs 13 residues.

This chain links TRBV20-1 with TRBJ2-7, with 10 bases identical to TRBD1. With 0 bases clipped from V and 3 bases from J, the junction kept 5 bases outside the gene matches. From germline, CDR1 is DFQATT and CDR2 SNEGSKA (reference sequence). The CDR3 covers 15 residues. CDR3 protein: CSARDSRTGGYEQYF. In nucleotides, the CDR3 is TGCAGTGCTAGAGATTCCCGGACAGGGGGCTACGAGCAGTACTTC.

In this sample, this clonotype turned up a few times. The CDR3 loop is CSVEKGSYGYTF. Written as DNA, the CDR3 is TGCAGCGTTGAGAAGGGGTCCTATGGCTACACCTTC. This chain joins TRBV29-1 and TRBJ1-2, with D perhaps matching TRBD1 (5 bases). The CDR3 is made up of 12 amino acids. Germline assignment: CDR1 SQVTM and CDR2 ANQGSEA. V lost 3 bases and J lost 4, with 9 bases in between.

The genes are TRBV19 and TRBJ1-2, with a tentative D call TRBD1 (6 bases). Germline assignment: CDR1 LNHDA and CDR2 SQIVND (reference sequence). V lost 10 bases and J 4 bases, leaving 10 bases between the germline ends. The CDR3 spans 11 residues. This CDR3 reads CATKDSYGYTF. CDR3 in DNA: TGTGCCACAAAGGACAGCTATGGCTACACCTTC.

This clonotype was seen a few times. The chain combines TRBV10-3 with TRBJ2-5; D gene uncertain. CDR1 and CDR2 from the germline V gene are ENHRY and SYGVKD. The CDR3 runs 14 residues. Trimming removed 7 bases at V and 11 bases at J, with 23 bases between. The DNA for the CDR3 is TGTGCCATCAAGAGGACCCTAAGTTACAATGAGCAGTACTTC. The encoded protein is CAIKRTLSYNEQYF.

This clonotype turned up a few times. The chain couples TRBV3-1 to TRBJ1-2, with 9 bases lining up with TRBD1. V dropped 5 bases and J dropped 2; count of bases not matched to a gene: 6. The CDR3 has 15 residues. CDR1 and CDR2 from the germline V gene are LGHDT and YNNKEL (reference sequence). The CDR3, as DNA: TGTGCCAGCAGCTCAGGGACAGGGATCAACTATGGCTACACCTTC. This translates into CASSSGTGINYGYTF.

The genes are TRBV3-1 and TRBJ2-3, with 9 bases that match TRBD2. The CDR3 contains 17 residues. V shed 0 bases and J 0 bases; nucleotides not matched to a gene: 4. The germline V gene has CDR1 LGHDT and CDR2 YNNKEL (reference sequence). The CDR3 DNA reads TGTGCCAGCAGCCAAGATCGGCTAGCGGGGAGCACAGATACGCAGTATTTT. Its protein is CASSQDRLAGSTDTQYF.

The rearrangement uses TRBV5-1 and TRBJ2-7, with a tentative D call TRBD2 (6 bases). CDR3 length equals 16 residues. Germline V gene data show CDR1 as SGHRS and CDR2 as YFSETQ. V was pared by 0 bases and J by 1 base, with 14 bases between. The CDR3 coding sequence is TGCGCCAGCAGCTTGGAGGAGGGGCGGCGATCCTACGAGCAGTACTTC. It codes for CASSLEEGRRSYEQYF.

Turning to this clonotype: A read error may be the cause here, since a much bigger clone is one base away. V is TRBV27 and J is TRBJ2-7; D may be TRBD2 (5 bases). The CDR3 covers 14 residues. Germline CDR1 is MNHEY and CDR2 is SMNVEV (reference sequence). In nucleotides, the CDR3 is TGTTCCAGCAGTTTATCGGGAATGATTTACGAGCAGTACTTC. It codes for CSSSLSGMIYEQYF.

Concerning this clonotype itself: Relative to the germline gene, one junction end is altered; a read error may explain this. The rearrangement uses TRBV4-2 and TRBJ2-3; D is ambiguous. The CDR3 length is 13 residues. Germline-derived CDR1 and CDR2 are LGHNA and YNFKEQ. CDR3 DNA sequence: TGTGCCGGCAGCCAAGCAGGCACAGATACGCAGTATTTT. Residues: CAGSQAGTDTQYF.

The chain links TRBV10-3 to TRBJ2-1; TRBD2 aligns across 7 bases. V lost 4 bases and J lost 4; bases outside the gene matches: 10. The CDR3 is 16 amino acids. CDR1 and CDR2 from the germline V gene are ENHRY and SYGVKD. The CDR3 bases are TGTGCCATCAGTGCGCCCAGCCGGGGGGTATACAATGAGCAGTTCTTC. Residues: CAISAPSRGVYNEQFF.

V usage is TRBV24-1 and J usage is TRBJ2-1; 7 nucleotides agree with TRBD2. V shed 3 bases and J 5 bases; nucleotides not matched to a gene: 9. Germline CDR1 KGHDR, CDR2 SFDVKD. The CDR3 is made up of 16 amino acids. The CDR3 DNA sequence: TGTGCCACCAGTGATCCCCGGGGGGAATTGGACAATGAGCAGTTCTTC. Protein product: CATSDPRGELDNEQFF.

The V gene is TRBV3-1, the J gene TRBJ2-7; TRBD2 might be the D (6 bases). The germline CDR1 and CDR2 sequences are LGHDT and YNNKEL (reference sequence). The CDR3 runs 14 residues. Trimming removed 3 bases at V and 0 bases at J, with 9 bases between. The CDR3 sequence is CASSQSSASYEQYF. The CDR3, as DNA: TGTGCCAGCAGCCAGTCTAGCGCCTCCTACGAGCAGTACTTC.

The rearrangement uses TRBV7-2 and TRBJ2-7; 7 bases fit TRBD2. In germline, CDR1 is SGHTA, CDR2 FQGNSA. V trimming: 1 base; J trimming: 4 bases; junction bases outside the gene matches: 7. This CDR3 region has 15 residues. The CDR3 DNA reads TGTGCCAGCAGCTTAGGGCCGACTAGCACATACGAGCAGTACTTC. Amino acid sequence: CASSLGPTSTYEQYF.

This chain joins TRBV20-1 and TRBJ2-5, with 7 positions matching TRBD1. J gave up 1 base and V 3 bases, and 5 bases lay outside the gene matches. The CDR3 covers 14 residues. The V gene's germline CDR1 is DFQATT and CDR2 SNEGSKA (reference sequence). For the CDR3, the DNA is TGCAGTGCTAGGGCCGGGACAGCCCAAGAGACCCAGTACTTC. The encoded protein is CSARAGTAQETQYF.

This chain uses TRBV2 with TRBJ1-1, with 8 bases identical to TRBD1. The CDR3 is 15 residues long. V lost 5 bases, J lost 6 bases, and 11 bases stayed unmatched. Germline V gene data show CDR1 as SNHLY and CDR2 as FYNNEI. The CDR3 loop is CASSSALDRGAEAFF. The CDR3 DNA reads TGTGCCAGCAGTTCAGCACTTGACAGGGGAGCTGAAGCTTTCTTT. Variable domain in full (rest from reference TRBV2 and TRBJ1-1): EPEVTQTPSHQVTQMGQEVILRCVPISNHLYFYWYRQILGQKVEFLVSFYNNEISEKSEIFDDQFSVERPDGSNFTLKIRSTKLEDSAMYFCASSSALDRGAEAFFGQGTRLTVV.

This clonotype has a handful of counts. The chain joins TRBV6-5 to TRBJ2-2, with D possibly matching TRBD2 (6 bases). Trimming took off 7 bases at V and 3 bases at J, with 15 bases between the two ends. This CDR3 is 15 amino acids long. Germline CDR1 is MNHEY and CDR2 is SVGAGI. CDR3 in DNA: TGTGCCAGCAAGGGACTCTTGTGGGACACCGGGGAGCTGTTTTTT. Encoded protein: CASKGLLWDTGELFF.

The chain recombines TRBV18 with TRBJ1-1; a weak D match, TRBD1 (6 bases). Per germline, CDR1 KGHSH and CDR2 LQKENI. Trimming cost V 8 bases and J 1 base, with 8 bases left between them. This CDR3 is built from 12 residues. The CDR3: CASRDKNTEAFF. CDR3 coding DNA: TGTGCCAGCCGGGACAAGAACACTGAAGCTTTCTTT.

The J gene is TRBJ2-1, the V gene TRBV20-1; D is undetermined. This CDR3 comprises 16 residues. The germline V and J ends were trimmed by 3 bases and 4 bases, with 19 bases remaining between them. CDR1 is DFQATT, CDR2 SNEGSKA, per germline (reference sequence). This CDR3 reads CSASGFLVRQYNEQFF. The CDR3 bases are TGCAGTGCTAGTGGGTTTCTAGTAAGGCAGTACAATGAGCAGTTCTTC.